This T cell receptor beta chain was sequenced for a study of CD8+ T cells in alopecia areata. Turning to the study itself: Tofacitinib exposure lasted 6 to 18 months, followed by 6 months off drug. Study-wide results and caveats: Significant decreases in scalp clonality and expanded CD8+ clones followed tofacitinib treatment.

Regarding this clone: Its antigen is still unknown.

CDR1 and CDR2 from the germline V gene are MGHRA and YSYEKL. The CDR3 is 13 residues long. With 4 bases clipped from V and 3 bases from J, the junction kept 3 bases outside the gene matches. TCR sequencing used cDNA made by reverse transcription of extracted RNA. This table comes from immunoSEQ multiplex PCR, and its TCRdb copy is limited to in-frame clones, with some not included. The sample includes 250,000 to 350,000 clones, roughly 63% of them seen just once. Stated treatment: oral pan-JAK inhibitor, 5-10 mg twice daily. This rearrangement joins TRBV4-1 to TRBJ2-7; 7 nucleotides line up with TRBD1. The sequences come from CD4+ T cells sorted from blood, collected at week 52, from a patient treated with tofacitinib. This receptor was taken from a human donor with alopecia areata. The CDR3 sequence: CASSLTGSYEQYF. For the CDR3, the DNA is TGCGCCAGCAGCCTGACAGGGAGCTACGAGCAGTACTTC.